The 16 T cell receptor beta chains presented below share a single source sample, sequenced in a study of tumor-infiltrating lymphocytes in localized non-small cell lung cancer. TCRdb's table, derived via immunoSEQ multiplex PCR, lists solely in-frame clones and lacks some. There are thousands of clones in the sample; just under 75% occur only once, and about 12% lies in the top ten. Sequencing was done on a sample of lung tumor tissue. The receptors were sampled from a human donor with non-small cell lung cancer.

The V gene is TRBV6-6, the J gene TRBJ2-7; 7 nucleotides agree with TRBD1. Germline loops: CDR1 MNHNY, CDR2 SVGAGI (reference sequence). CDR3 size: 14 residues. V shed 2 bases and J 2 bases; nucleotides not matched to a gene: 3. This CDR3 reads CASSYLGQTYEQYF. In DNA form, the CDR3 reads TGTGCCAGCAGTTACCTGGGACAGACCTACGAGCAGTACTTC.

The V call is TRBV9, the J call TRBJ1-1, with unresolved D. Trimming pared 6 bases from V and 4 bases from J, leaving 10 bases between. This CDR3 region has 12 residues. Germline V CDR1 and CDR2: SGDLS, YYNGEE. The CDR3 coding sequence is TGTGCCAGCACGGGAGGCGGCACTGAAGCTTTCTTT. Protein sequence: CASTGGGTEAFF.

This sequence joins TRBV27 and TRBJ1-6; D not resolved. The germline gives CDR1 MNHEY, CDR2 SMNVEV (reference sequence). The CDR3 length is 14 residues. The germline V and J ends were trimmed by 7 bases and 5 bases, with 12 bases remaining between them. DNA of the CDR3: TGTGCCAGCAACCTCGGCCGTAATAATTCACCCCTCCACTTT. Its protein is CASNLGRNNSPLHF.

The V gene is TRBV2, the J gene TRBJ2-7; D may correspond to TRBD1 or TRBD2 (6 bases each). The germline V gene has CDR1 SNHLY and CDR2 FYNNEI. There are 15 residues in the CDR3. V was shortened by 6 bases and J by 2 bases, with 17 bases between the two germline ends. The DNA of the CDR3 is TGTGCCAGCAGCCTGACCGGGGGCGCGACCTACGAGCAGTACTTC. It codes for CASSLTGGATYEQYF.

The chain uses TRBV6-6 and TRBJ1-2; possible D gene TRBD1, 5 bases. Germline V gene sequence: CDR1 MNHNY, CDR2 SVGAGI (reference sequence). The CDR3 loop spans 15 amino acids. The V end lost 6 bases, the J end lost 5 bases, and 19 bases lay between the germline ends. CDR3 sequence: CASRLPGRAPYGYTF. As DNA, the CDR3 is TGTGCCAGCAGATTACCCGGCAGGGCACCTTATGGCTACACCTTC.

V usage is TRBV2 and J usage is TRBJ2-7, with 9 bases matching TRBD1. Germline CDR1 is SNHLY and CDR2 is FYNNEI. V shed 7 bases and J 4 bases; nucleotides not matched to a gene: 8. CDR3 length: 14 amino acids. CDR3 amino acids: CASKYTGGAYEQYF. The CDR3 nucleotides read TGTGCCAGCAAGTATACAGGGGGCGCGTACGAGCAGTACTTC.

The gene calls are TRBV7-8 and TRBJ2-2; tentative D call: TRBD1 (7 bases). The V and J ends lost 5 bases and 4 bases respectively, with 14 bases between them. CDR3 length: 15 residues. The germline V gene has CDR1 SGHVS and CDR2 FQNEAQ. In nucleotides, the CDR3 is TGTGCCAGCAGCGGGCGGCAGGGGGGCACCGGGGAGCTGTTTTTT. Protein: CASSGRQGGTGELFF. Looking up the rest from reference TRBV7-8 and TRBJ2-2 gives the full variable domain: GAGVSQSPRYKVAKRGQDVALRCDPISGHVSLFWYQQALGQGPEFLTYFQNEAQLDKSGLPSDRFFAERPEGSVSTLKIQRTQQEDSAVYLCASSGRQGGTGELFFGEGSRLTVL.

This clone was counted once. The rearrangement joins TRBV4-2 to TRBJ2-1; TRBD1 or TRBD2 may be the D gene (5 bases each). Germline CDR1 LGHNA, CDR2 YNFKEQ. V lost 1 base, J lost 0 bases, and 13 bases lay in between. This CDR3 region has 17 residues. The CDR3 DNA reads TGTGCCAGCAGCCAAGGGGGAGCAGGGAGCTCCTACAATGAGCAGTTCTTC. Its protein is CASSQGGAGSSYNEQFF.

The V gene is TRBV10-2, the J gene TRBJ2-7, with D unresolved. This CDR3 comprises 13 residues. The V gene lost 0 bases and the J gene lost 3 bases, with 6 bases spanning the gap. Germline assignment: CDR1 WSHSY and CDR2 SAAADI. The CDR3 bases are TGCGCCAGCAGTGAGTCAGGGAACTACGAGCAGTACTTC. Amino acids: CASSESGNYEQYF.

This clone was seen a handful of times. The V and J genes are TRBV7-2 and TRBJ1-2, with 7 bases that match TRBD1. Unmatched junction bases numbered 6, after V lost 1 base and J lost 4 bases. Germline V CDR1 and CDR2: SGHTA, FQGNSA. The CDR3 totals 15 residues. The DNA for the CDR3 is TGTGCCAGCAGCTTAGATTGGACAGGAGCCTATGGCTACACCTTC. It encodes CASSLDWTGAYGYTF.

J is TRBJ1-5 and V is TRBV28; 8 positions agree with TRBD1. J lost 6 bases, V lost 3 bases, and 7 bases had no gene match. The CDR3 has 15 residues. Germline CDR1 reads MDHEN; CDR2 reads SYDVKM. CDR3: CASSFADRGRQPQHF. The CDR3 coding sequence is TGTGCCAGCAGTTTCGCTGACAGGGGCCGTCAGCCCCAGCATTTT.

This clone was seen once. The rearrangement joins TRBV4-2 to TRBJ2-7, with a tentative D call TRBD1 (6 bases). This CDR3 contains 16 residues. Germline CDR1 LGHNA, CDR2 YNFKEQ. Trimming stripped 6 bases from V and 1 base from J, with 19 bases between. CDR3 loop: CASRSTGTSTSYEQYF. In DNA, the CDR3 is TGTGCCAGCAGAAGCACCGGGACAAGTACTTCCTACGAGCAGTACTTC.

The V call is TRBV5-6, the J call TRBJ2-4, with 7 nucleotides matching TRBD1. The CDR3 extends over 15 amino acids. After removal of 4 bases from V and 4 bases from J, the junction contained 8 bases not matched to a gene. The germline V gene encodes CDR1 SGHDT and CDR2 YYEEEE. CDR3 sequence (DNA): TGTGCCAGCAGCCCCCCGGGACAGTTGAAAAACATTCAGTACTTC. Translating it yields CASSPPGQLKNIQYF.

The chain is built from TRBV11-1 and TRBJ2-2, with 12 bases that match TRBD2. V lost 5 bases to trimming and J lost 5 bases; unmatched junction nucleotides: 6. CDR3 length: 16 residues. Germline assignment: CDR1 SGHAT and CDR2 FQDESV (reference sequence). Written as DNA, the CDR3 is TGTGCCAGCAGCCCCCCCGGGACTAGCGGGACCGGGGAGCTGTTTTTT. Its translation is CASSPPGTSGTGELFF. The full variable domain, its missing parts supplied by reference TRBV11-1 and TRBJ2-2, is EAEVAQSPRYKITEKSQAVAFWCDPISGHATLYWYRQILGQGPELLVQFQDESVVDDSQLPKDRFSAERLKGVDSTLKIQPAELGDSAMYLCASSPPGTSGTGELFFGEGSRLTVL.

Only a few counts were recorded for this clone. This rearrangement joins TRBV11-2 to TRBJ1-1, with 8 positions matching TRBD1. Germline loops: CDR1 SGHAT, CDR2 FQNNGV. Losses at the gene ends were 3 bases for V and 4 bases for J; bases not matched to a gene: 7. The CDR3 extends over 15 amino acids. The CDR3 protein is CASSFEITGGTEAFF. Here the CDR3 DNA reads TGTGCCAGCAGCTTCGAAATCACAGGGGGCACTGAAGCTTTCTTT.

The chain couples TRBV27 to TRBJ2-7, with D maybe TRBD2 (6 bases). With 10 bases removed from V and 0 bases from J, the gap between germline ends came to 13 bases. The CDR3 is made up of 13 amino acids. Germline loops: CDR1 MNHEY, CDR2 SMNVEV (reference sequence). Written as DNA, the CDR3 is TGTGCCACCATGGGGGGAGCCTCCTACGAGCAGTACTTC. This translates into CATMGGASYEQYF.